This T cell receptor (beta chain) was identified in a study of blood T cells in healthy people across ages. Study results and caveats: Long-lived and aged donors differed, with more naive CD4+ cells and higher diversity in the long-lived. Reliance upon unsorted PBMCs precluded definitive naive versus antigen-experienced comparison.

PCR was performed a second time for about 7 to 11 cycles using a sample-barcoded 5' primer and a J-beta primer mix. Sequencing yielded, for each sample, at least 2.5 million paired-end reads carrying CDR3. TCRdb recomputed calls from the 5' RACE reads with MiXCR, one row per CDR3 protein. Of 630,000 or so distinct CDR3 sequences detected, 25% to 30% appear once; the ten largest clones hold 15% to 18%. This clonotype occurred many times. The antigen remains unidentified. CDR3 length: 12 amino acids. V was clipped by 5 bases and J by 3 bases, with 10 bases between them. Germline assignment: CDR1 DFQATT and CDR2 SNEGSKA (reference sequence). Isolation of PBMCs gave at least 6 million cells per sample.

The sequenced material came from blood. The chain is built from TRBV20-1 and TRBJ1-2; D is unresolved. This receptor was identified in an elderly woman in good health. This chain's CDR3 is CSAPRLDYGYTF. In nucleotides, the CDR3 is TGCAGTGCTCCCCGTTTGGACTATGGCTACACCTTC.